This TCR beta chain was retrieved from a study of beta chain features in type 1 diabetes. V lost 6 bases to trimming and J lost 0 bases, with 9 bases between them. The CDR3 totals 14 residues. Germline-derived CDR1 and CDR2 are SGDLS and YYNGEE. The authors sorted CD4+ naive, central memory, regulatory and stem cell-like memory cells via CD45RO/CCR7/CD25/CD127/CD95/CD27. Each of the sorted populations had a purity greater than 95%. Study-level findings and limits: Type 1 diabetes patients showed a moderate but significant shortening of TCRB CDR3s in all four CD4+ subsets.

About this clone itself: The antigen is not known.

Expressed TCRB transcripts were sequenced because the isolated RNA had all been reverse transcribed beforehand. Assay used: immunoSEQ multiplex PCR; TCRdb lists only in-frame clones, some missing. The data show 120,000 or so clones, with roughly 17% seen just once and roughly 2.6% held by the top ten. The source is a man aged 18 to 30 with type 1 diabetes. The sequencing sample was made of central memory CD4+ T cells from blood. This chain uses TRBV9 with TRBJ2-2; unclear D gene. CDR3 nucleotide sequence: TGTGCCAGCATGAGCCAGGCGAACACCGGGGAGCTGTTTTTT. Translation: CASMSQANTGELFF.